This TCR beta chain was found in a study of blood T cell repertoires in COVID-19 (dated by TCRdb to between 2020 and 2021). General notes on the study: Collaborator samples came from the United States, Italy and Spain and covered acute and convalescent phases of COVID-19. The material from the prospective study consisted of cDNA or gDNA derived from T cells, B-cell-depleted T cells, or PBMCs. Subjects who had been exposed to COVID-19, were actively infected with it, or had recovered from it provided the deeply sampled blood TCRbeta repertoires that made up the dataset. The repertoires were released in a freely available public database intended as a resource for research on the immune response to SARS-CoV-2. Samples came from the ongoing ImmuneRACE study (first 160 participants) plus 1,254 subjects from 6 global collaborators. Sample metadata almost always included a de-identified subject ID, COVID-19 status, age in years and sex. Where HLA class I and class II types were available, the types were taken from metadata supplied by the sample provider, not from assay-based typing.

The study at large found these results: The quantity of clinical and demographic metadata differed by source and by participant and was supplied without curation.

The trim is 4 bases for V and 2 bases for J, with a gap of 13 bases between the germline ends. The CDR3 goes from the cysteine to the phenylalanine over 15 residues. Only the CDR3 part of the read is kept: 45 bases, read in frame from the first base. CDR1 KGHDR and CDR2 SFDVKD are derived from the germline V gene. TCRbeta CDR3 regions were amplified from genomic DNA using the immunoSEQ Assay, a bias-controlled multiplex PCR. On the authors' methods: The number of nucleated cells in each sample was estimated from the amplification of reference gene primers within the assay. Sequence reads were collapsed and filtered to measure the absolute abundance of every unique TCRbeta CDR3 rearrangement. For each sample, productive Simpson clonality was calculated as the square root of Simpson's diversity index over productive rearrangements. TCRdb mirrors the immuneACCESS table, restricted to in-frame sequences. Some clones are absent from its copies; in checked studies, under half trace to an unresolved V gene, and the reason for the others is unknown. The DNA was the basis for D and trimming; V, J and clone size are from that table. The sample data list 200,000 to 250,000 clones, and around nine tenths of these were observed just once. Roughly 10% of the sample is in the top ten clones.

Enrolling through a virtual design, the prospective study's participants ranged in age from about 18 to 89 years and lived across 24 United States geographic areas. In the prospective study, participants were assigned to cohorts based on the clinical history participants reported in a screening survey and a study questionnaire. For ImmuneRACE Cohort 3, a participant was defined as recovered based on two consecutive negative NP/OP PCR tests, clearance by a healthcare professional, or resolution of symptoms. In the prospective study, mobile phlebotomists collected whole blood, serum and a nasopharyngeal or oropharyngeal swab from each participant. Prospective study participants could optionally give additional blood draws and questionnaires over an approximately 2-month period. Before DNA extraction, blood samples from the prospective study were shipped at room temperature or frozen. Of note for this clone: This receptor's antigen is unknown. No base qualities exist here, and no much larger clone lies one base off it.

This receptor was taken from a man aged 25 to 40 who had recovered from COVID-19. The sample comprised PBMCs or T cells enriched from blood (not recorded which). This receptor chain uses TRBV24-1 and TRBJ1-2; the best D guess is TRBD1, with 6 bases matching. The CDR3 amino acid sequence is: CATSDPTTGNYGYTF. Read as DNA, the sequence is TGTGCCACCAGTGACCCTACGACAGGAAACTATGGCTACACCTTC.